The clone carrying this TCR beta chain was observed a few times. The V gene's germline CDR1 is ENHRY and CDR2 SYGVKD. The ends lost 6 bases at V and 2 bases at J; junction bases unmatched: 15. The CDR3 covers 18 residues. The sample is drawn from a study of blood T cell repertoires in COVID-19. TCRdb keeps only in-frame clones here, not all; method: immunoSEQ multiplex PCR. The sample has approximately 300,000 clones; more than 90% are singletons. The chain carries TRBV10-3 and TRBJ1-1; 10 nucleotides line up with TRBD1. Sequenced input: PBMCs or T cells enriched from blood (not recorded which). The TCR originated in a woman between 25 and 40 years old who had been exposed to COVID-19. The CDR3 sequence: CAIRRTGGEGLSNTEAFF. As DNA, the CDR3 is TGTGCCATCAGACGGACAGGGGGTGAAGGCCTGAGCAACACTGAAGCTTTCTTT.